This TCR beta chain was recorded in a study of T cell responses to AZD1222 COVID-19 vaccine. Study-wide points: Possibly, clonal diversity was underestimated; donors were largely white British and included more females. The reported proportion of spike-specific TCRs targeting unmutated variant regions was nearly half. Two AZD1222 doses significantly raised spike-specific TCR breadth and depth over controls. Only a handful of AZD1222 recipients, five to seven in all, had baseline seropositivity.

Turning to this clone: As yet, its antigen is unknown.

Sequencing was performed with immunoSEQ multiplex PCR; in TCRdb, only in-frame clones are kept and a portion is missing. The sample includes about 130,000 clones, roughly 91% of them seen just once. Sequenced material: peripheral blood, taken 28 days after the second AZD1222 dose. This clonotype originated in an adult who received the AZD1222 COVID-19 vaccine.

The CDR3 is CASSPRTNSYEQYF. CDR3 DNA sequence: TGTGCCAGCAGCCCCCGGACCAACTCCTACGAGCAGTACTTC. The V gene is TRBV7-6, the J gene TRBJ2-7, with unresolved D. The CDR3 length is 14 residues. Germline values: CDR1 SGHVS, CDR2 FNYEAQ. Deletions cut 5 bases from V and 0 bases from J, with 11 bases between.